The entry below describes one T cell receptor beta chain. This sample stems from a study of blood T cell repertoires in COVID-19. The overall study: Collection of acute and convalescent COVID-19 samples took place in the United States, Italy and Spain. PBMCs, B-cell-depleted T cells, or T cells were the source of the cDNA or gDNA that made up the material.

Only in-frame clones appear in the TCRdb table, and some are missing; sequencing was by immunoSEQ multiplex PCR. The sample carries over 110,000 clones, approximately 88% recorded once. V was clipped by 0 bases and J by 7 bases; unmatched bases: 7. The CDR3 runs 16 residues. The germline V gene encodes CDR1 SGHNT and CDR2 YYREEE (reference sequence). The TCR comes from a human donor in a cohort sampled during active COVID-19. The genes are TRBV5-4 and TRBJ2-1; 10 nucleotides align to TRBD2. Sequencing was carried out using peripheral blood. The DNA for the CDR3 is TGTGCCAGCAGCTTGGATGCAGCGGGGGGGCGAAATGAGCAGTTCTTC. Translating gives CASSLDAAGGRNEQFF.